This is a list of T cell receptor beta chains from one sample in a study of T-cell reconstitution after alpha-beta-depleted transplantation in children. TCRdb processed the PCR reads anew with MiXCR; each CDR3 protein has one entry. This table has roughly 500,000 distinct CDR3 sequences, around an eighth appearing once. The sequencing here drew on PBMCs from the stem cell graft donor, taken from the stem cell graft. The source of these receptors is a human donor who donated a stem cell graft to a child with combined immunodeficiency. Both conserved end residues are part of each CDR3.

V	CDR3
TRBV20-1	CSATGTRAYNEQFF
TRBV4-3	CASSQDSGRTEQYF
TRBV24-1	CATSDPSGGKRHEQFF
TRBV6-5	CASSYPQGRTELFF
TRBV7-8	CASSFSAGSNQPQHF
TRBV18	CASSPLTSGYGELFF
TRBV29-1	CSAGQGAQGTGELFF
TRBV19	CASSMRILSKRIYGYTF
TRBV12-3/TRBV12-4	CASSPLGLAPKDTQYF
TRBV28	CASRVAGGHDEQFF
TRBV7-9	CASSLAQGTSYGYTF
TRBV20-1	CSARRETSRIQETQYF
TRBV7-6	CASSNGLAGPHEQFF
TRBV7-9	CASSSDRVKFYEQYF
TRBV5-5	CASTRDFNYGYTF
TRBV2	CASSEALTAQPQHF
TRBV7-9	CASSLEAGGVTDTQYF
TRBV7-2	CASSLAFRLREWDTQYF
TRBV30	CAGGTGSYEQYF
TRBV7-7	CASSSADRRETQYF
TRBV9	CASSVGWGLAGHSYNEQFF
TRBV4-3	CASSQDLVLAKNIQYF
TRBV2	CATRQDFYEQYF
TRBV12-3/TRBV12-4	CASSAQTSGEETQYF
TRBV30	CAWKRGSSYNSPLHF
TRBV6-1	CASTLQGKYSPLHF
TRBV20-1	CSLGPSGTRETQYF
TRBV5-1	CASSLGQGDNEQFF
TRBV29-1	CSAGQIYEQYF
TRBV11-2	CATQAGNSPLHF
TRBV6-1	CASSPLGGYSNQPQHF
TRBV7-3	CASSPQWSGVSTDTQYF
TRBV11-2	CASSRRIGLDEQFF
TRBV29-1	CSVGGGPYEQYF